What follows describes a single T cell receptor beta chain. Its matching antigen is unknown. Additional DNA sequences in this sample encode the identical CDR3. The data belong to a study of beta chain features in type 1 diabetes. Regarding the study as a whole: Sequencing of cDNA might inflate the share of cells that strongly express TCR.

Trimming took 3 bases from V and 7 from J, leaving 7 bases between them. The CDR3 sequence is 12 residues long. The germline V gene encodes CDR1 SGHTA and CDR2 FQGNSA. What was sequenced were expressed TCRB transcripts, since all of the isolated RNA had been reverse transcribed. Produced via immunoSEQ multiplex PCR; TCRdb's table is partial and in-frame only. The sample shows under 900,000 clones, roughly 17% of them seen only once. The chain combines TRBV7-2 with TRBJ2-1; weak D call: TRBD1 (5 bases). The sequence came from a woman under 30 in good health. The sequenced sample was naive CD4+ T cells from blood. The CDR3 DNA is TGTGCCAGCAGCTTCCAGGGAAATGAGCAGTTCTTC. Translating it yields CASSFQGNEQFF.